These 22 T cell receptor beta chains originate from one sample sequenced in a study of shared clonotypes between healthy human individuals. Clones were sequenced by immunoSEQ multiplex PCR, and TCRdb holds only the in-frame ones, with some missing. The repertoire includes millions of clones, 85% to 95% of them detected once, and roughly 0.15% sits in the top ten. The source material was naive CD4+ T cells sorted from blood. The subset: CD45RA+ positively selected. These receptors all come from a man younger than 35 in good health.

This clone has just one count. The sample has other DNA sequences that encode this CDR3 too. CDR3 DNA sequence: TGTGCCAGCAGCTTAGACGGGCAGGGTAGTACTGAAGCTTTCTTT. It specifies CASSLDGQGSTEAFF. J is TRBJ1-1 and V is TRBV7-9, with D perhaps matching TRBD1 (5 bases). There are 15 residues in the CDR3. Germline V gene data show CDR1 as SEHNR and CDR2 as FQNEAQ (reference sequence). The V end was cut by 1 base, the J end by 5 bases, with 14 bases between.

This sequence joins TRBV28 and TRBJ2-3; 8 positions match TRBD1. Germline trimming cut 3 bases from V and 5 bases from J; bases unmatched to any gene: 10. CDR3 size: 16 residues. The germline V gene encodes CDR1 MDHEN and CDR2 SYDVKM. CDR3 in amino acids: CASSFRSRGRGDTQYF. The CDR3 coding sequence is TGTGCCAGCAGTTTTCGATCCAGGGGGCGGGGAGATACGCAGTATTTT.

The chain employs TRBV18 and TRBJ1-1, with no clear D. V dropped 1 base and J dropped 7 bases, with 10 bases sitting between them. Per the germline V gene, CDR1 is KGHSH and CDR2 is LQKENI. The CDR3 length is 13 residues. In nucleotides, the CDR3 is TGTGCCAGCTCACCACAGGGTCACCTTGAAGCTTTCTTT. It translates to CASSPQGHLEAFF.

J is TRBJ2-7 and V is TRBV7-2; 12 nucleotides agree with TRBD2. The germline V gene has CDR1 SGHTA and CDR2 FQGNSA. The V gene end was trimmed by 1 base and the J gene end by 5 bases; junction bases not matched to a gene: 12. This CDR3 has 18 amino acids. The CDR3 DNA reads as TGTGCCAGCAGCTTAGTGGCTATGACTAGCGGGAGCGGAAACGAGCAGTACTTC. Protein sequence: CASSLVAMTSGSGNEQYF.

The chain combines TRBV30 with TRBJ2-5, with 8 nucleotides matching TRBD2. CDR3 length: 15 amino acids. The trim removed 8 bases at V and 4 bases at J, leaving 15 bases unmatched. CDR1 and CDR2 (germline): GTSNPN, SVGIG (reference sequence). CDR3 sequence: CAQTPIAGPRETQYF. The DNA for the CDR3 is TGTGCCCAAACGCCGATAGCGGGGCCACGAGAGACCCAGTACTTC.

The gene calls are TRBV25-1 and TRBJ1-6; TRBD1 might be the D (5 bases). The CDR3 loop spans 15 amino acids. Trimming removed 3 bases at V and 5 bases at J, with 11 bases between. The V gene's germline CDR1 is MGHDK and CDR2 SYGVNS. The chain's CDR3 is CASSEAGQNNSPLHF. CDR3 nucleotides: TGTGCCAGCAGTGAGGCAGGACAAAATAATTCACCCCTCCACTTT. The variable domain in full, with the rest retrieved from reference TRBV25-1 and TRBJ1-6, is EADIYQTPRYLVIGTGKKITLECSQTMGHDKMYWYQQDPGMELHLIHYSYGVNSTEKGDLSSESTVSRIRTEHFPLTLESARPSHTSQYLCASSEAGQNNSPLHFGNGTRLTVT.

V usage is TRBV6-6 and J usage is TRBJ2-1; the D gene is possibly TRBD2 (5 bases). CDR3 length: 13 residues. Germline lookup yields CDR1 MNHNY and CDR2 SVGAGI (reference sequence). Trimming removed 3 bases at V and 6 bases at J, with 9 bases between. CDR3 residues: CASSYPGLNEQFF. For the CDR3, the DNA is TGTGCCAGCAGTTATCCCGGACTCAATGAGCAGTTCTTC.

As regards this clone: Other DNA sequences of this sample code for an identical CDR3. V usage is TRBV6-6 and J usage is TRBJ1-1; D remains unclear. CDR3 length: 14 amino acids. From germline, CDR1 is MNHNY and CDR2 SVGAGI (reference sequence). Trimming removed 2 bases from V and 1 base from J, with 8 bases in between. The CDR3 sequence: CASSYTGTNTEAFF. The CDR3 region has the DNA TGTGCCAGCAGTTACACGGGAACGAACACTGAAGCTTTCTTT.

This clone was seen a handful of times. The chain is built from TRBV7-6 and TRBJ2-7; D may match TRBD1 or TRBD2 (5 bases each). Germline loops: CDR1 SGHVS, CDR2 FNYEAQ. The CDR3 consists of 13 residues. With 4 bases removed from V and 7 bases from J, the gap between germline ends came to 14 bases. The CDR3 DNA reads TGTGCCAGCAGCTCGGGACCGAATAGAGAGCAGTACTTC. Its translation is CASSSGPNREQYF.

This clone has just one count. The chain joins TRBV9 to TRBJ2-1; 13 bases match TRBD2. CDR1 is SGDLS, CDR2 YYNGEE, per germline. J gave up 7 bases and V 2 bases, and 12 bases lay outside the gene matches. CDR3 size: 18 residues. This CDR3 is CASSVFGLAGEAWNEQFF. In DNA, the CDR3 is TGTGCCAGCAGCGTCTTTGGACTAGCGGGAGAAGCGTGGAATGAGCAGTTCTTC.

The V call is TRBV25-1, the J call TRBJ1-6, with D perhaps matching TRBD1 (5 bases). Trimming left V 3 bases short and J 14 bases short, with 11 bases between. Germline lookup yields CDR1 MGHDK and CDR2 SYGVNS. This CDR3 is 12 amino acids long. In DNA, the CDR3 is TGTGCCAGCAGTGAGGGGGGATTCACCCTCCACTTT. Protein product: CASSEGGFTLHF.

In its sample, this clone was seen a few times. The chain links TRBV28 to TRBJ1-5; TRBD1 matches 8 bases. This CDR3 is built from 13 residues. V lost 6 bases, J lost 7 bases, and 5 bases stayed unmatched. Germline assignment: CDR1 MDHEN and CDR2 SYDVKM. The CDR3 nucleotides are TGTGCCAGCAGGGCGGACAGGGTACAGCCCCAGCATTTT. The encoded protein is CASRADRVQPQHF.

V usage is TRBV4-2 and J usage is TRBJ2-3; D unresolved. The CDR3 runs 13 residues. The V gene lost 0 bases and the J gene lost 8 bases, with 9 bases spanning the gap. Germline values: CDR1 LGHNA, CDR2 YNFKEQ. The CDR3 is CASSQEEYGTQYF. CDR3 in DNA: TGTGCCAGCAGCCAAGAAGAGTACGGTACGCAGTATTTT.

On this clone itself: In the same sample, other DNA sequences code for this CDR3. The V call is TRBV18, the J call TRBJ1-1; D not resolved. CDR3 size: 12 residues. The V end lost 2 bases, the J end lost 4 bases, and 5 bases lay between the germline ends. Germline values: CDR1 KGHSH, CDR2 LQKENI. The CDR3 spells CASSPGPTEAFF. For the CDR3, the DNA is TGTGCCAGCTCACCAGGGCCCACTGAAGCTTTCTTT.

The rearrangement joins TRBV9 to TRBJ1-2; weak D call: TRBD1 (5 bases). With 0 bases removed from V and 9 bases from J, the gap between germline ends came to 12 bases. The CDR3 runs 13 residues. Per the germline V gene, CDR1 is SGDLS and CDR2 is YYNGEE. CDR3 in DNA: TGTGCCAGCAGCGTAGCTTCCGGGGGGAGCTACACCTTC. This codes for CASSVASGGSYTF.

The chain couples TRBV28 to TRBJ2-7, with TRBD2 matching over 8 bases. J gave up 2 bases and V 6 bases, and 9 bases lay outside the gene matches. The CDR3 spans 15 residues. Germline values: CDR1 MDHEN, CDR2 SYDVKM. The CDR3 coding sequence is TGTGCCAGCAGCCGACAGTTACTAGCGGCCTACGAGCAGTACTTC. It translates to CASSRQLLAAYEQYF.

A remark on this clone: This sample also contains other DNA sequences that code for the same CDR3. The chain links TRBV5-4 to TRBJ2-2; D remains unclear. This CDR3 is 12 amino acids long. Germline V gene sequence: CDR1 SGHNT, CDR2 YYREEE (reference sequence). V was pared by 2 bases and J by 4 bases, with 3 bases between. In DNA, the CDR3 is TGTGCCAGCAGCTTCAGCACCGGGGAGCTGTTTTTT. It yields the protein CASSFSTGELFF.

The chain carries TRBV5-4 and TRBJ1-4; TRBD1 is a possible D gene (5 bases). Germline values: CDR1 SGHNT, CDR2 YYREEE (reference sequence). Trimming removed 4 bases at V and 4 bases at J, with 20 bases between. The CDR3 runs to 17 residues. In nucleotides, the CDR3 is TGTGCCAGCAGCCCCTCCGGGACCCTGGGGGGTAATGAAAAACTGTTTTTT. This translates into CASSPSGTLGGNEKLFF.

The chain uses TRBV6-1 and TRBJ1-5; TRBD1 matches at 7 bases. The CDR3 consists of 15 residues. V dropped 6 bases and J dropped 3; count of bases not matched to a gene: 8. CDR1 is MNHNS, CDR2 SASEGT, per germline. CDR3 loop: CASRTGEFYNQPQHF. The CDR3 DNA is TGTGCCAGCAGAACAGGGGAGTTCTACAATCAGCCCCAGCATTTT.

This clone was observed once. The CDR3 reads CASSDRLAGQETQYF. As DNA, the CDR3 is TGTGCCAGCAGCGATAGACTAGCGGGTCAAGAGACCCAGTACTTC. The chain has TRBV2 and TRBJ2-5; TRBD2 agrees at 10 bases. The germline CDR1 and CDR2 sequences are SNHLY and FYNNEI. Trimming removed 6 bases from V and 2 bases from J; junction bases left unmatched: 6. This CDR3 is built from 15 residues.

The DNA of the CDR3 is TGTGCCACTAGCGGGGGGGCCTTGGAGACCCAGTACTTC. This gives the protein CATSGGALETQYF. The J gene is TRBJ2-5, the V gene TRBV28; TRBD2 agrees at 12 bases. Looked up from germline, CDR1 is MDHEN and CDR2 is SYDVKM. This CDR3 has 13 residues. J gave up 5 bases and V 10 bases, and 5 bases lay outside the gene matches.

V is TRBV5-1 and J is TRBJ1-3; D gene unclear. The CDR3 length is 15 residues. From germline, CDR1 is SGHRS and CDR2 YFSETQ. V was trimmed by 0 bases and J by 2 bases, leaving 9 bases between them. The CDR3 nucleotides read TGCGCCAGCAGCTTGGCGAACAGCGCTGGAAACACCATATATTTT. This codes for CASSLANSAGNTIYF.